Listed here are 10 T cell receptor beta chains from one sample, sequenced in a study of T cells after yellow fever vaccination. TCRdb recomputed calls from the 5' RACE reads with MiXCR, one row per CDR3 protein. The table lists fewer than 500,000 distinct CDR3 sequences, around a sixth of them singletons. The sample was PBMCs, taken before the yellow fever booster vaccination. All receptors come from a man younger than 35 who received the YFV17D yellow fever vaccine.

This clonotype has a handful of counts. The V gene is TRBV30, the J gene TRBJ2-7; D is ambiguous. V was trimmed by 4 bases and J by 0 bases, leaving 13 bases between them. The CDR3 contains 14 residues. CDR1 and CDR2 (germline): GTSNPN, SVGIG (reference sequence). The CDR3 loop is CAWKDKDASYEQYF. CDR3 bases: TGTGCCTGGAAAGACAAGGACGCCTCCTACGAGCAGTACTTC.

This clonotype was seen many times. The chain has TRBV19 and TRBJ1-1; 8 bases fit TRBD1. Germline V gives CDR1 LNHDA, CDR2 SQIVND (reference sequence). V dropped 5 bases and J dropped 4; count of bases not matched to a gene: 9. The CDR3 extends over 15 amino acids. The chain's CDR3 is CASSAPRGPATEAFF. The CDR3 DNA reads TGTGCCAGTAGTGCGCCCAGGGGGCCGGCCACTGAAGCTTTCTTT.

This clonotype has at least ten counts. J is TRBJ2-5 and V is TRBV12-3 or TRBV12-4; D possibly uses TRBD1 or TRBD2 (5 bases each). The CDR3 contains 13 residues. The germline V and J ends were trimmed by 6 bases and 5 bases, with 13 bases remaining between them. In DNA, the CDR3 is TGTGCCAGCAGCTTGAGGGGCTTGGAGACCCAGTACTTC. Translating it yields CASSLRGLETQYF.

In its sample, this clonotype was seen many times. The rearrangement uses TRBV4-3 and TRBJ1-4, with D possibly matching TRBD1 (6 bases). Between the trimmed V and J ends, which lost 0 bases and 5 bases, there was a span of 16 bases. In germline, CDR1 is LGHNA, CDR2 YSLEER. This CDR3 is 17 amino acids long. The CDR3 loop reads CASSQETRGQSNEKLFF. CDR3 bases: TGCGCCAGCAGCCAAGAGACCCGTGGACAGTCAAATGAAAAACTGTTTTTT.

The chain employs TRBV9 and TRBJ1-1; possibly TRBD1 for D (5 bases). The CDR3 has 15 residues. In germline, CDR1 is SGDLS, CDR2 YYNGEE. V lost 4 bases and J 0 bases, leaving 13 bases between the germline ends. The CDR3 coding sequence is TGTGCCAGCAGCCAGACCTCGACAGTGAACACTGAAGCTTTCTTT. As protein: CASSQTSTVNTEAFF.

V gene TRBV5-6 combines with J gene TRBJ2-1, with 7 bases aligning to TRBD1. Trimming took 5 bases from V and 2 from J; bases not matched to a gene: 7. From germline, CDR1 is SGHDT and CDR2 YYEEEE. There are 15 residues in the CDR3. CDR3 sequence reads: CASSADRVPYNEQFF. The DNA of the CDR3 is TGTGCCAGCAGTGCCGACAGGGTGCCCTACAATGAGCAGTTCTTC.

V and J are TRBV7-9 and TRBJ2-3, with 14 bases matching TRBD2. Germline CDR1 and CDR2: SEHNR and FQNEAQ (reference sequence). The CDR3 is 19 amino acids. The trim removed 7 bases at V and 0 bases at J, leaving 12 bases unmatched. In nucleotides, the CDR3 is TGTGCCAGCAATGCCGGGACTAGCGGGGGTTACTCTAGCACAGATACGCAGTATTTT. Translated: CASNAGTSGGYSSTDTQYF.

The chain has TRBV7-2 and TRBJ2-7; tentatively, D is TRBD2 (5 bases). V lost 5 bases, J lost 2 bases, and 10 bases lay in between. This CDR3 has 13 residues. Per germline, CDR1 SGHTA and CDR2 FQGNSA. CDR3 sequence: CASSEAGTYEQYV. The CDR3, as DNA: TGTGCCAGCAGCGAGGCGGGCACCTACGAGCAGTACGTC.

The chain joins TRBV5-1 to TRBJ1-1; D unclear. The ends were cut back, 2 bases at V and 6 bases at J, with 14 bases in the middle. The CDR3 loop spans 14 amino acids. Germline CDR1 reads SGHRS; CDR2 reads YFSETQ. The DNA of the CDR3 is TGCGCCAGCAGCTTAGATCGTGTGATCGCTGAAGCTTTCTTT. Translating gives CASSLDRVIAEAFF.

This clonotype has just a few counts. The V and J genes are TRBV5-6 and TRBJ2-6; D tentatively reads TRBD1 or TRBD2 (6 bases each). V was clipped by 0 bases and J by 2 bases, with 12 bases between them. Germline assignment: CDR1 SGHDT and CDR2 YYEEEE. This CDR3 has 17 amino acids. CDR3 DNA sequence: TGTGCCAGCAGCTTGGACTTCGGGGGCGCTGGGGCCAACGTCCTGACTTTC. Protein sequence: CASSLDFGGAGANVLTF.